The 13 T cell receptor beta chains below come from one sample, sequenced in a study of blood T cell repertoires in COVID-19. Using immunoSEQ multiplex PCR, the repertoire was profiled, and TCRdb retains in-frame clones only, with some absent. Among 300,000 to 450,000 clones listed, more than 75% were seen once. Sequences were obtained from peripheral blood. The source is a human donor in a cohort sampled during active COVID-19.

The rearrangement joins TRBV11-1 to TRBJ2-5; 7 positions match TRBD2. Trimming removed 3 bases from V and 2 bases from J; junction bases left unmatched: 3. The CDR3 is 14 residues long. Germline V gene sequence: CDR1 SGHAT, CDR2 FQDESV (reference sequence). The CDR3 DNA is TGTGCCAGCAGCTTGAGCGGGGAGCAAGAGACCCAGTACTTC. Residues: CASSLSGEQETQYF.

The rearrangement joins TRBV20-1 to TRBJ2-7; 11 bases map to TRBD1. Germline V CDR1 and CDR2: DFQATT, SNEGSKA (reference sequence). The length of the CDR3 is 16 residues. The V segment lost 3 bases and the J segment 3 bases; nucleotides outside the gene matches: 10. The CDR3 coding sequence is TGCAGTGCTAGTTCCCCTCTGGGGACAGGGGGCTACGAGCAGTACTTC. This encodes CSASSPLGTGGYEQYF.

The chain recombines TRBV5-4 with TRBJ2-1; 8 bases match TRBD2. V lost 2 bases and J lost 5; bases outside the gene matches: 6. Germline loops: CDR1 SGHNT, CDR2 YYREEE (reference sequence). The CDR3 extends over 15 amino acids. The DNA of the CDR3 is TGTGCCAGCAGCTTTCCAACTAGCGGAGACAATGAGCAGTTCTTC. It codes for CASSFPTSGDNEQFF.

V usage is TRBV24-1 and J usage is TRBJ2-7; TRBD2 is a possible D gene (5 bases). CDR1 is KGHDR and CDR2 is SFDVKD in the germline V gene. The CDR3 is 16 amino acids. With 9 bases removed from V and 0 bases from J, the gap between germline ends came to 20 bases. The CDR3 DNA is TGTGCCACCTCGGTGGGCGGGTGGCAGTGCTCCTACGAGCAGTACTTC. Protein: CATSVGGWQCSYEQYF.

The chain uses TRBV6-5 and TRBJ1-1, with D unclear. This CDR3 is 15 amino acids long. Germline loops: CDR1 MNHEY, CDR2 SVGAGI. V was shortened by 0 bases and J by 5 bases, with 13 bases between the two germline ends. As DNA, the CDR3 is TGTGCCAGCAGTTACTCGGCAGGCCGAGATACTGAAGCTTTCTTT. Its translation is CASSYSAGRDTEAFF.

The genes are TRBV28 and TRBJ1-1; D is possibly TRBD1 (6 bases). The CDR3 runs 15 residues. The V gene's germline CDR1 is MDHEN and CDR2 SYDVKM. Deletions cut 6 bases from V and 7 bases from J, with 21 bases between. The CDR3 sequence is CASRHLRGGVVEAFF. CDR3 DNA: TGTGCCAGCAGACACCTACGGGGGGGCGTCGTTGAAGCTTTCTTT. The full variable domain, rest sourced from reference TRBV28 and TRBJ1-1, is DVKVTQSSRYLVKRTGEKVFLECVQDMDHENMFWYRQDPGLGLRLIYFSYDVKMKEKGDIPEGYSVSREKKERFSLILESASTNQTSMYLCASRHLRGGVVEAFFGQGTRLTVV.

The chain joins TRBV5-6 to TRBJ2-1; the match to TRBD1 covers 9 bases. Germline V gives CDR1 SGHDT, CDR2 YYEEEE. The CDR3 totals 15 residues. The trim removed 0 bases at V and 7 bases at J, leaving 5 bases unmatched. The DNA of the CDR3 is TGTGCCAGCAGCTTGGGGGACAGGGATACAAATGAGCAGTTCTTC. Translating it yields CASSLGDRDTNEQFF.

V usage is TRBV7-8 and J usage is TRBJ2-7, with 8 positions matching TRBD2. This CDR3 comprises 15 residues. V dropped 1 base and J dropped 3; count of bases not matched to a gene: 5. Germline lookup yields CDR1 SGHVS and CDR2 FQNEAQ. The CDR3 spells CASSLGGSGDYEQYF. The CDR3 nucleotides read TGTGCCAGCAGCTTAGGGGGTAGCGGGGACTACGAGCAGTACTTC.

This clone was recorded a few times. V is TRBV2 and J is TRBJ2-3; D is perhaps TRBD2 (7 bases). This CDR3 comprises 14 residues. V was shortened by 5 bases and J by 2 bases, with 11 bases between the two germline ends. The germline V gene has CDR1 SNHLY and CDR2 FYNNEI. DNA of the CDR3: TGTGCCAGCAGTAGTCGGGGGGCCACAGATACGCAGTATTTT. Encoded protein: CASSSRGATDTQYF.

The V and J genes are TRBV5-1 and TRBJ1-4; D unresolved. Germline CDR1 and CDR2: SGHRS and YFSETQ. This CDR3 is 14 amino acids long. Between the trimmed V and J ends, which lost 7 bases and 0 bases, there was a span of 10 bases. CDR3 region: CASGSTSTNEKLFF. CDR3 bases: TGCGCCAGCGGTTCGACTTCAACTAATGAAAAACTGTTTTTT.

This chain uses TRBV28 with TRBJ1-4, with TRBD1 as a possible D gene (6 bases). The CDR3 length is 14 residues. CDR1 is MDHEN, CDR2 SYDVKM, per germline. The V and J ends lost 5 bases and 7 bases respectively, with 14 bases between them. The CDR3 coding sequence is TGTGCCAGCAGTCAGACCGGGGGGGCTGAAAAACTGTTTTTT. Translation gives CASSQTGGAEKLFF. Based on the CDR3 plus reference TRBV28 and TRBJ1-4, the full variable domain is DVKVTQSSRYLVKRTGEKVFLECVQDMDHENMFWYRQDPGLGLRLIYFSYDVKMKEKGDIPEGYSVSREKKERFSLILESASTNQTSMYLCASSQTGGAEKLFFGSGTQLSVL.

The chain combines TRBV11-2 with TRBJ2-2; D unclear. Trimming left V 3 bases short and J 7 bases short, with 9 bases between. The CDR3 is made up of 13 amino acids. In germline, CDR1 is SGHAT, CDR2 FQNNGV. Here the CDR3 reads CASSLPSGGELFF. DNA for the CDR3: TGTGCCAGCAGCTTGCCCTCCGGCGGGGAGCTGTTTTTT.

Regarding this clone: This sequence may be a read error, since a much larger clone differs from it by one base. Within the sample, other DNA sequences also encode this same CDR3. The chain couples TRBV7-9 to TRBJ1-2, with 8 bases lining up with TRBD1. CDR1 and CDR2 from the germline V gene are SEHNR and FQNEAQ (reference sequence). The CDR3 consists of 13 residues. J lost 5 bases, V lost 1 base, and 0 bases had no gene match. The CDR3 loop is CASSLGTGYGYTF. In nucleotides, the CDR3 is TGTGCCAGCAGCTTAGGGACAGGGTATGGCTACACCTTC.